This record looks at one T cell receptor beta chain sequence and its context. Germline lookup yields CDR1 SGHDT and CDR2 YYEEEE. The CDR3 length is 13 residues. Between the trimmed V and J ends, which lost 5 bases and 4 bases, there was a span of 10 bases. The sample comes from a study of shared clonotypes between healthy human individuals. Into CD45RA+ naive and CD45RA-negative memory subsets, the CD4+ cells were split. The assay was carried out at the deep level. Data came from immunoSEQ multiplex PCR; TCRdb stores just in-frame clones and leaves some out. Of almost 750,000 clones listed, just under 75% are singletons.

The TCR originated in a woman under 40 in good health. Sample: memory CD4+ T cells sorted from blood. Subset here: CD45RA-negative fraction. This chain joins TRBV5-6 and TRBJ1-3; D is perhaps TRBD1 (5 bases). Written as DNA, the CDR3 is TGTGCCAGCAGGAGCGGGGCGGGAAACACCATATATTTT. Translating gives CASRSGAGNTIYF.